What follows are 13 T cell receptor beta chains derived from one specimen sequenced in a study of identical twins. TCRdb reanalysed the 5' RACE reads using MiXCR and keeps one entry per CDR3 protein. The data hold about 250,000 distinct CDR3 sequences, with 6% to 8.5% observed a single time. This same sample was also part of a study on yellow fever vaccine responses in identical twins.

Sequencing input: CD8+ T cells sorted from blood. The receptor source for this set is a woman aged 18-35 years in good health.

The chain recombines TRBV11-2 with TRBJ2-1, with 8 bases aligning to TRBD1. V was clipped by 4 bases and J by 3 bases; unmatched bases: 2. CDR1 SGHAT and CDR2 FQNNGV come from the germline V gene. The CDR3 consists of 14 residues. The chain's CDR3 is CASSYGQGYNEQFF. The CDR3 coding sequence is TGTGCCAGCAGCTACGGACAGGGCTACAATGAGCAGTTCTTC.

The chain is built from TRBV7-9 and TRBJ1-4; possibly TRBD1 for D (6 bases). The V gene lost 4 bases and the J gene lost 14 bases, with 17 bases spanning the gap. The germline CDR1 and CDR2 sequences are SEHNR and FQNEAQ (reference sequence). This CDR3 is 13 amino acids long. CDR3 sequence (DNA): TGTGCCAGCAGCTCTTTCAGTCCTCAGGGGCTGTTTTTT. It specifies CASSSFSPQGLFF. Filled out from reference TRBV7-9 and TRBJ1-4, the complete variable domain reads DTGVSQNPRHKITKRGQNVTFRCDPISEHNRLYWYRQTLGQGPEFLTYFQNEAQLEKSRLLSDRFSAERPKGSFSTLEIQRTEQGDSAMYLCASSSFSPQGLFFGSGTQLSVL.

This clonotype was seen only a few times. V usage is TRBV15 and J usage is TRBJ2-1; D might be TRBD1 (6 bases). Deletions cut 0 bases from V and 10 bases from J, with 10 bases between. Germline-derived CDR1 and CDR2 are LNHNV and YYDKDF (reference sequence). This CDR3 comprises 13 residues. CDR3 sequence (DNA): TGTGCCACCAGCAGAGAGGGGGCTAGAGAGCAGTTCTTC. Its protein product is CATSREGAREQFF.

This clonotype was counted at least ten times. The chain couples TRBV5-1 to TRBJ2-1; the match to TRBD1 covers 7 bases. Trimming removed 0 bases from V and 8 bases from J; junction bases left unmatched: 8. The CDR3 is made up of 15 amino acids. Germline V gives CDR1 SGHRS, CDR2 YFSETQ. The CDR3 DNA reads TGCGCCAGCAGCTTGGATGACCGACAGGGCGATGAGCAGTTCTTC. It specifies CASSLDDRQGDEQFF.

This clonotype has ten or more counts. V is TRBV7-9 and J is TRBJ2-1; no firm D call. Trimming removed 1 base at V and 12 bases at J, with 25 bases between. Germline CDR1 is SEHNR and CDR2 is FQNEAQ (reference sequence). The CDR3 length is 17 residues. In DNA form, the CDR3 reads TGTGCCAGCAGCTTAGTCATGCCTCAAGATTTGGTGACGCCGCAGTTCTTC. Amino acid sequence: CASSLVMPQDLVTPQFF.

V is TRBV4-1 and J is TRBJ1-4; TRBD1 aligns across 11 bases. Trimming at V came to 6 bases and at J to 7 bases, leaving 19 bases not matched to a gene. This CDR3 has 19 amino acids. Germline values: CDR1 MGHRA, CDR2 YSYEKL. DNA of the CDR3: TGCGCCAGCAGTCCAAGAAGTCCGGGACAGGGGGTTAAGGGTGAAAAACTGTTTTTT. Protein: CASSPRSPGQGVKGEKLFF.

The chain links TRBV9 to TRBJ2-2; D not resolved. The CDR3 spans 11 residues. Germline CDR1 and CDR2: SGDLS and YYNGEE. Trimming took off 7 bases at V and 5 bases at J, with 6 bases between the two ends. The CDR3 nucleotides read TGTGCCAGCGGTCCGACCGGGGAGCTGTTTTTT. Translated: CASGPTGELFF.

The sample holds a few counts of this clonotype. The chain is built from TRBV4-2 and TRBJ2-7; 8 bases agree with TRBD1. Per germline, CDR1 LGHNA and CDR2 YNFKEQ. J lost 4 bases, V lost 4 bases, and 6 bases had no gene match. The CDR3 sequence is 14 residues long. For the CDR3, the DNA is TGTGCCAGCAGCCTAGGGAACAGGGGGTACGAGCAGTACTTC. This codes for CASSLGNRGYEQYF.

This chain connects TRBV2 to TRBJ2-4; 11 bases align to TRBD2. The CDR3 runs to 14 residues. Germline CDR1 is SNHLY and CDR2 is FYNNEI. V lost 10 bases and J lost 6; bases outside the gene matches: 8. CDR3 sequence (DNA): TGTGCCACCAATAGCGGGAGGGCCCCAAACATTCAGTACTTC. Amino acids: CATNSGRAPNIQYF. Filled out from reference TRBV2 and TRBJ2-4, the complete variable domain reads EPEVTQTPSHQVTQMGQEVILRCVPISNHLYFYWYRQILGQKVEFLVSFYNNEISEKSEIFDDQFSVERPDGSNFTLKIRSTKLEDSAMYFCATNSGRAPNIQYFGAGTRLSVL.

This chain connects TRBV5-1 to TRBJ2-1; either TRBD1 or TRBD2 may fit D (5 bases each). Deletions cut 8 bases from V and 6 bases from J, with 24 bases between. From germline, CDR1 is SGHRS and CDR2 YFSETQ. This CDR3 is 16 amino acids long. Here the CDR3 reads CARPLKGPPRANEQFF. For the CDR3, the DNA is TGCGCCAGACCTCTCAAGGGACCCCCGCGGGCCAATGAGCAGTTCTTC.

This chain uses TRBV6-5 with TRBJ2-3; 8 nucleotides agree with TRBD2. V shed 4 bases, J shed 0 bases, and the junction held 3 bases outside the gene matches. Germline-derived CDR1 and CDR2 are MNHEY and SVGAGI. The CDR3 is 15 residues long. This CDR3 is CASSSGGASTDTQYF. Here the CDR3 DNA reads TGTGCCAGCAGTTCCGGGGGGGCTAGCACAGATACGCAGTATTTT.

This clonotype occurred many times. V is TRBV12-3 or TRBV12-4 and J is TRBJ2-1; 7 bases align to TRBD2. Losses at the gene ends were 7 bases for V and 4 bases for J; bases not matched to a gene: 4. This CDR3 is built from 13 residues. DNA of the CDR3: TGTGCCAGCACTAGCGGAGGGTACAATGAGCAGTTCTTC. Encoded protein: CASTSGGYNEQFF.

J is TRBJ2-2 and V is TRBV9; D uncertain. CDR1 is SGDLS, CDR2 YYNGEE, per germline. Trimming shortened V by 0 bases and J by 4 bases, and 4 bases separated the two germline ends. The CDR3 loop spans 13 amino acids. CDR3 DNA sequence: TGTGCCAGCAGCGTAGGAACCACCGGGGAGCTGTTTTTT. It codes for CASSVGTTGELFF.